This is a list of T cell receptor beta chains from one sample in a study of T cell changes during pregnancy in multiple sclerosis. Profiling relied on immunoSEQ multiplex PCR, and the TCRdb table lists in-frame clones only, not all of them. The sample holds 59,000 or so clones, about 93% seen once. The sample here was peripheral blood, taken in the third trimester of pregnancy. Every receptor here comes from a female donor in good health, enrolled as a control in a pregnancy study. CDR3s include the opening cysteine and the closing phenylalanine or tryptophan. D genes are given only for firm matches. A clone size is listed for some rows: how often the clone was seen (once, few, many), or a class if it is expanded.

cdr3_aa	cdr3_nt	d_call	v_call	clone_size	j_call
CASSLGTSGRVLGRYEQYF	TGTGCCAGCAGCTTAGGGACTAGCGGGAGGGTCCTGGGGCGCTACGAGCAGTACTTC	TRBD2	TRBV5-4	NA	TRBJ2-7
CASSLADRGGNNEQFF	TGTGCCAGCAGCTTGGCCGACAGGGGGGGAAACAATGAGCAGTTCTTC	TRBD1	TRBV5-4	NA	TRBJ2-1
CSVTQGIQGYTF	TGCAGCGTGACCCAGGGGATTCAAGGCTACACCTTC	NA	TRBV29-1	NA	TRBJ1-2
CASSPLDRGQPEKLFF	TGTGCCAGCTCACCACTCGACAGGGGGCAACCCGAAAAACTGTTTTTT	TRBD1	TRBV18	NA	TRBJ1-4
CASSLSGGAKFF	TGTGCCAGCAGCTTAAGCGGGGGGGCCAAGTTCTTC	TRBD2	TRBV7-9	NA	TRBJ2-1
CASSLSRRKTQYF	TGTGCCAGCAGTTTATCGCGGAGGAAGACCCAGTACTTC	NA	TRBV27	NA	TRBJ2-5
CASSLTTRSYNSPLHF	TGTGCCAGCAGCTTAACGACTCGCTCCTATAATTCACCCCTCCACTTT	NA	TRBV7-2	NA	TRBJ1-6
CASSPRLAGDAEQFF	TGCGCCAGCAGCCCACGACTAGCGGGAGACGCTGAGCAGTTCTTC	TRBD2	TRBV4-1	NA	TRBJ2-1
CASSQGSGWEQYF	TGCGCCAGCAGCCAGGGATCGGGGTGGGAGCAGTACTTC	NA	TRBV4-3	NA	TRBJ2-7
CASSMGLSLETQYF	TGTGCCAGCAGCATGGGCTTATCCCTGGAGACCCAGTACTTC	NA	TRBV9	NA	TRBJ2-5
CASSELRGRGVSYGYTF	TGTGCCAGCAGTGAACTGAGGGGGCGGGGAGTAAGCTATGGCTACACCTTC	TRBD1	TRBV6-1	NA	TRBJ1-2
CASSLDRGGYGYTF	TGTGCCAGCAGCTTAGACAGGGGGGGCTATGGCTACACCTTC	TRBD1	TRBV7-3	NA	TRBJ1-2
CASSYQSGGAPDTQYF	TGTGCCAGCAGTTACCAGAGCGGGGGGGCCCCAGATACGCAGTATTTT	TRBD2	TRBV6-5	NA	TRBJ2-3
CASHGTGKSNVQYF	TGTGCCAGCCATGGCACAGGGAAGTCTAATGTGCAGTACTTC	NA	TRBV19	NA	TRBJ2-7
CASSESADTGELFF	TGCGCCAGCAGTGAGTCAGCGGACACCGGGGAGCTGTTTTTT	NA	TRBV10-2	NA	TRBJ2-2
CASSLDRTTHGYTF	TGTGCCAGCAGCTTAGATCGAACAACCCATGGCTACACCTTC	NA	TRBV11-2	once	TRBJ1-2
CASSLRPGLFSYEQYF	TGTGCCAGTAGTCTCCGCCCGGGACTATTTTCCTACGAGCAGTACTTC	TRBD2	TRBV19	NA	TRBJ2-7
CASNALGGARGYTF	TGTGCCAGCAATGCTTTGGGGGGGGCGCGTGGCTACACCTTC	NA	TRBV6-5	NA	TRBJ1-2
CASSQAGGGAGSPLHF	TGTGCCAGCAGCCAAGCTGGGGGGGGAGCGGGTTCACCCCTCCACTTT	NA	TRBV14	NA	TRBJ1-6
CASSHRGGYEQYF	TGTGCCAGCAGTCACAGGGGGGGCTACGAGCAGTACTTC	NA	TRBV6-5	NA	TRBJ2-7
CASTSSGTSGVTQYF	TGTGCCAGCACTTCCTCCGGGACTTCCGGGGTAACGCAGTATTTT	NA	TRBV6-6	NA	TRBJ2-3
CASRLALWGTPSTDTQYF	TGTGCAAGTCGCTTAGCGCTATGGGGGACACCTAGCACAGATACGCAGTATTTT	NA	TRBV12-2	NA	TRBJ2-3
CASSTYREQYEQYF	TGTGCCAGCAGCACCTACAGGGAACAGTACGAGCAGTACTTC	NA	TRBV7-2	NA	TRBJ2-7
CASSLLRLAGKGKTGELFF	TGTGCCAGCAGCCTTCTGAGACTAGCGGGCAAAGGGAAGACCGGGGAGCTGTTTTTT	TRBD2	TRBV7-9	NA	TRBJ2-2
CASSAGGEKLFF	TGTGCCAGCAGTGCGGGTGGGGAAAAACTGTTTTTT	NA	TRBV25-1	once	TRBJ1-4
CASSLGPGNTEAFF	TGTGCCAGCAGCTTAGGCCCGGGGAACACTGAAGCTTTCTTT	NA	TRBV13	NA	TRBJ1-1
CASSPRTSRDTQYF	TGTGCCAGCAGTCCCCGGACTAGCAGGGATACGCAGTATTTT	TRBD2	TRBV27	NA	TRBJ2-3
CASSQESSGWDYGYTF	TGCGCCAGCAGCCAAGAGTCGTCAGGCTGGGACTATGGCTACACCTTC	NA	TRBV4-3	NA	TRBJ1-2
CATSIPYSSGANVLTF	TGTGCCACCAGCATTCCCTACAGCTCTGGGGCCAACGTCCTGACTTTC	NA	TRBV15	NA	TRBJ2-6
CASSRGTSGGRTDTQYF	TGCGCCAGCAGCCGAGGGACTAGCGGGGGGAGGACAGATACGCAGTATTTT	TRBD2	TRBV4-1	NA	TRBJ2-3
CASSSLGTSGGDSTDTQYF	TGCGCCAGCAGCTCTCTCGGGACTAGCGGGGGGGACAGCACAGATACGCAGTATTTT	TRBD2	TRBV4-1	NA	TRBJ2-3
CAWNPPGTSGGETQYF	TGTGCCTGGAACCCCCCCGGGACTAGCGGGGGGGAGACCCAGTACTTC	TRBD2	TRBV30	NA	TRBJ2-5
CASSVTGWETQYF	TGTGCCAGCAGCGTAACAGGTTGGGAGACCCAGTACTTC	NA	TRBV9	NA	TRBJ2-5
CASSANSGQETQYF	TGCGCCAGCAGCGCCAACTCAGGGCAAGAGACCCAGTACTTC	NA	TRBV5-1	NA	TRBJ2-5
CASSLPSGTSGTNTQYF	TGTGCCAGCAGCCTGCCCTCCGGGACTAGCGGGACTAATACGCAGTATTTT	TRBD2	TRBV5-4	NA	TRBJ2-3
CASTSPGQGQETQYF	TGTGCCAGCACTTCTCCGGGACAGGGGCAAGAGACCCAGTACTTC	TRBD1	TRBV6-5	NA	TRBJ2-5
CASSPEQGVAAEAFF	TGTGCCAGCTCACCCGAACAGGGGGTGGCGGCTGAAGCTTTCTTT	TRBD1	TRBV18	NA	TRBJ1-1
CASSTYQQGLEAFF	TGTGCCAGTAGTACCTACCAACAGGGGCTTGAAGCTTTCTTT	TRBD1	TRBV19	NA	TRBJ1-1
CASSQDLIGGGGNQPQHF	TGTGCCAGCAGCCAAGATCTAATAGGGGGCGGAGGCAATCAGCCCCAGCATTTT	TRBD1	TRBV4-2	NA	TRBJ1-5
CASSSRTGVQNTEAFF	TGTGCCAGCAGCTCCCGGACAGGGGTGCAGAACACTGAAGCTTTCTTT	TRBD1	TRBV7-2	NA	TRBJ1-1
CASSLDIGREFF	TGTGCCAGCAGCTTAGATATAGGGAGAGAGTTCTTC	NA	TRBV11-3	NA	TRBJ2-1
CASNRDGSLADTQYF	TGTGCCAGCAACCGAGACGGGAGTTTAGCAGATACGCAGTATTTT	NA	TRBV11-2	NA	TRBJ2-3
CANSESWGLAGAGELFF	TGTGCCAACAGTGAAAGTTGGGGGCTAGCGGGGGCCGGGGAGCTGTTTTTT	TRBD2	TRBV6-1	NA	TRBJ2-2
CASSLGVEAQYF	TGTGCCAGCAGCTTAGGAGTGGAGGCGCAGTATTTT	NA	TRBV7-9	NA	TRBJ2-3
CASSLTSGEQFF	TGTGCCAGCAGTTTGACTAGCGGGGAGCAGTTCTTC	TRBD2	TRBV6-6	NA	TRBJ2-1
CASSSNRETQYF	TGTGCCAGCAGCTCAAACCGGGAGACCCAGTACTTC	NA	TRBV11-2	NA	TRBJ2-5